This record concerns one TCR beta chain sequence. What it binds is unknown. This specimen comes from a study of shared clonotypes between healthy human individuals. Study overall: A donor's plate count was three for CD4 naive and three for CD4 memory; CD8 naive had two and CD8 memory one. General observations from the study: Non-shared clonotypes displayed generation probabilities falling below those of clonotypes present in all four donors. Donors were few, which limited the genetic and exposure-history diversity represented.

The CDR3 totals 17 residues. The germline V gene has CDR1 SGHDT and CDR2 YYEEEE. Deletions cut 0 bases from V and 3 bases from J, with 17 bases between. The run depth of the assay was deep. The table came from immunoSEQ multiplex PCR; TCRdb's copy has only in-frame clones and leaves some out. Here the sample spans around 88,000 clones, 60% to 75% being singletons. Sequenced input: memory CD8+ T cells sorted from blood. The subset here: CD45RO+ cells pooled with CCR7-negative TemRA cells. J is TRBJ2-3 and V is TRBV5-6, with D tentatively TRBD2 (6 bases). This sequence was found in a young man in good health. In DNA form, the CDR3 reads TGTGCCAGCAGCTTGGTCGTGCGGGGCAGAGGGACAGATACGCAGTATTTT. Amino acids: CASSLVVRGRGTDTQYF.